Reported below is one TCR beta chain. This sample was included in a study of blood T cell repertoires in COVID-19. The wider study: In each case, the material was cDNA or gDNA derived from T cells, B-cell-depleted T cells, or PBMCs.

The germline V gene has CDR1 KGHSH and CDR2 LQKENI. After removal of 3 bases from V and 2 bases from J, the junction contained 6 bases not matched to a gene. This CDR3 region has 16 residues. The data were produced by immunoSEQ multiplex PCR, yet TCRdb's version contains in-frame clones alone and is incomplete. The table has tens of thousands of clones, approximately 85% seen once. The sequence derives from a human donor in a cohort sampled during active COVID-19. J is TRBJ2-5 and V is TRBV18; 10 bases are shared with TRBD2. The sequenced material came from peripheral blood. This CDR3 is CASSPRTSGPQETQYF. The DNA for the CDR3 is TGTGCCAGCTCACCCCGGACTAGCGGACCTCAAGAGACCCAGTACTTC.